The 14 T cell receptor beta chains in this list originate from one sample, sequenced in a study of naive and memory T cell subsets (dated by TCRdb to the late 2010s). What the research found in general, with its limitations: A few larger clonotypes were present in naive repertoires, particularly the CD8 repertoires, and these clonotypes were possibly memory cells re-expressing CD45RA.

Their cognate antigens are unknown. The library came from UMI-ligation and nested PCR. Sequencing relied on an Illumina MiSeq. An equimolar mix of two oligonucleotides covering both TRBC1 and TRBC2 was used as the beta constant-region primer. The ligated cDNA went through four rounds of PCR with nested alpha and beta constant-region primers together with the SP2 primer. The raw public data were reprocessed by TCRdb itself: fastp quality trimming at Q25, MiXCR clonotype calling, in-frame beta chains only. Identical CDR3 protein sequences are pooled into one entry, listed with their most common genes and DNA. The sample has 150,000 or so distinct CDR3 sequences on record, roughly 22% of them singletons. The biggest ten clones account for approximately 0.1% of the sample. Sequencing was done on a sample of naive CD4+ T cells from blood. The sample's cell subset or site label, in plain terms: naive T cells, CD45RA high CD27+. The receptors derive from a human donor in good health.

This clonotype occurred many times. CDR3 in amino acids: CASSQGGTTARSYEQYF. The CDR3 nucleotides are TGCGCCAGCAGCCAAGGCGGGACGACAGCGAGATCTTACGAGCAGTACTTC. The chain is built from TRBV4-1 and TRBJ2-7; D is perhaps TRBD2 (6 bases). This CDR3 contains 17 residues. The germline V and J ends were trimmed by 1 base and 4 bases, with 20 bases remaining between them. From germline, CDR1 is MGHRA and CDR2 YSYEKL.

This clonotype came up a few times. The chain recombines TRBV28 with TRBJ2-3, with 15 bases fitting TRBD2. The trim removed 7 bases at V and 2 bases at J, leaving 13 bases unmatched. The CDR3 spans 19 residues. Germline CDR1 reads MDHEN; CDR2 reads SYDVKM. This chain's CDR3 is CASNAWTSGRAGFTDTQYF. Written as DNA, the CDR3 is TGTGCCAGCAACGCGTGGACTAGCGGGAGGGCCGGGTTCACAGATACGCAGTATTTT. Full variable domain (remainder filled in from reference TRBV28 and TRBJ2-3): DVKVTQSSRYLVKRTGEKVFLECVQDMDHENMFWYRQDPGLGLRLIYFSYDVKMKEKGDIPEGYSVSREKKERFSLILESASTNQTSMYLCASNAWTSGRAGFTDTQYFGPGTRLTVL.

This clonotype came up many times. CDR3 bases: TGTGCCAGCAGCTTCGGTACTAACACAGATACGCAGTATTTT. It specifies CASSFGTNTDTQYF. The chain has TRBV5-4 and TRBJ2-3; no firm D call. The CDR3 covers 14 residues. Germline assignment: CDR1 SGHNT and CDR2 YYREEE (reference sequence). The V end lost 2 bases, the J end lost 2 bases, and 9 bases lay between the germline ends.

In its sample, this clonotype was seen a few times. The J gene is TRBJ2-7, the V gene TRBV4-1; weak D call: TRBD2 (6 bases). The CDR3 consists of 16 residues. Per germline, CDR1 MGHRA and CDR2 YSYEKL. V was cut by 0 bases and J by 2 bases, with 14 bases left in between. DNA of the CDR3: TGCGCCAGCAGCCAAGATGCAGCGGGCGGCCCCTACGAGCAGTACTTC. Its translation is CASSQDAAGGPYEQYF.

This clonotype was detected only once. The gene calls are TRBV28 and TRBJ1-1; D remains unclear. Per the germline V gene, CDR1 is MDHEN and CDR2 is SYDVKM. V was cut by 8 bases and J by 5 bases, with 9 bases left in between. The CDR3 is 11 amino acids. The CDR3 sequence is CASRGGTEAFF. CDR3 in DNA: TGTGCCAGCCGAGGTGGGACTGAAGCTTTCTTT.

V is TRBV30 and J is TRBJ2-7; TRBD1 agrees at 8 bases. The V segment lost 8 bases and the J segment 2 bases; nucleotides outside the gene matches: 11. The CDR3 length is 14 residues. Germline-derived CDR1 and CDR2 are GTSNPN and SVGIG (reference sequence). The CDR3 spells CAGRTGGVPYEQYF. The CDR3 bases are TGTGCCGGTAGAACAGGGGGAGTCCCCTACGAGCAGTACTTC.

This chain uses TRBV6-5 with TRBJ2-3, with D hard to call. The germline CDR1 and CDR2 sequences are MNHEY and SVGAGI. The V gene lost 0 bases and the J gene lost 3 bases, with 10 bases spanning the gap. The CDR3 is made up of 15 amino acids. CDR3 protein: CASSYSPSKTDTQYF. The CDR3 nucleotides are TGTGCCAGCAGTTACTCGCCCAGTAAAACAGATACGCAGTATTTT.

The genes are TRBV7-2 and TRBJ2-3; no definite D call. CDR3 size: 14 residues. The V and J ends lost 3 bases and 3 bases respectively, with 10 bases between them. Germline V gene lookup returns CDR1 SGHTA and CDR2 FQGNSA. DNA of the CDR3: TGTGCCAGCAGCTTCTATGGCCCGACAGATACGCAGTATTTT. Its translation is CASSFYGPTDTQYF.

The chain carries TRBV7-2 and TRBJ2-6; no reliable D call. The germline V gene has CDR1 SGHTA and CDR2 FQGNSA. This CDR3 contains 15 residues. The V end was cut by 6 bases, the J end by 3 bases, with 12 bases between. CDR3 DNA: TGTGCCAGCAGTCCAAGCCGGGTTGGGGCCAACGTCCTGACTTTC. It specifies CASSPSRVGANVLTF.

V is TRBV6-5 and J is TRBJ1-6; D ambiguous. The CDR3 has 14 amino acids. CDR1 MNHEY and CDR2 SVGAGI come from the germline V gene. Trimming took off 2 bases at V and 5 bases at J, with 7 bases between the two ends. CDR3 nucleotides: TGTGCCAGCAGTTACAACTTGGATAATTCACCCCTCCACTTT. Encoded protein: CASSYNLDNSPLHF.

This clonotype was seen repeatedly, ten times or more. The rearrangement uses TRBV11-2 and TRBJ2-5; D remains unclear. The germline V and J ends were trimmed by 1 base and 7 bases, with 16 bases remaining between them. From germline, CDR1 is SGHAT and CDR2 FQNNGV. CDR3 length equals 15 residues. CDR3 sequence: CASSLGTSGLGTQYF. The CDR3 nucleotides read TGTGCCAGCAGCTTAGGAACTTCCGGGTTGGGGACCCAGTACTTC.

V is TRBV19 and J is TRBJ1-5, with TRBD1 matching 7 bases. The V and J ends lost 5 bases and 0 bases, in that order; junction bases with no gene match: 13. Germline loops: CDR1 LNHDA, CDR2 SQIVND (reference sequence). CDR3 length: 18 amino acids. CDR3 residues: CASSGRRGLRGSNQPQHF. CDR3 coding DNA: TGTGCCAGTAGTGGTCGGAGGGGGCTAAGGGGTAGCAATCAGCCCCAGCATTTT.

CDR3 loop: CASSPGTSGRLYYEQYF. The DNA of the CDR3 is TGTGCCAGCAGCCCCGGGACTAGCGGGAGGCTTTACTACGAGCAGTACTTC. The chain employs TRBV3-1 and TRBJ2-7; 15 bases map to TRBD2. The trim removed 4 bases at V and 3 bases at J, leaving 7 bases unmatched. The CDR3 is 17 amino acids. Germline lookup yields CDR1 LGHDT and CDR2 YNNKEL (reference sequence).

This clonotype was seen more than once but under ten times. The chain has TRBV5-1 and TRBJ2-5; D is possibly TRBD1 or TRBD2 (5 bases each). The V end was cut by 4 bases, the J end by 4 bases, with 17 bases between. The length of the CDR3 is 15 residues. CDR1 is SGHRS, CDR2 YFSETQ, per germline. CDR3 nucleotide sequence: TGCGCCAGCAGCCCCACGGACGGGGCGGGAGAGACCCAGTACTTC. The encoded protein is CASSPTDGAGETQYF.